Shown below are 24 T cell receptor beta chains from a single sample sequenced in a study of T-cell memory formation after mild COVID-19. From the 5' RACE reads, TCRdb called clonotypes with MiXCR, one entry per CDR3 protein. The profile shows some 300,000 distinct CDR3 sequences, approximately 22% of them singletons. The sequencing sample was made of PBMCs or a T cell subset sorted from them (not recorded which). Receptors were obtained from a man aged 18-30 years who had mild COVID-19 (a few samples of this study predate the infection). Cell type and time point are not known.

This clonotype was counted a few times. The gene calls are TRBV7-2 and TRBJ2-5; tentatively, D is TRBD1 (5 bases). This CDR3 contains 13 residues. Trimming took 5 bases from V and 5 from J, leaving 12 bases between them. The V gene's germline CDR1 is SGHTA and CDR2 FQGNSA. The CDR3 nucleotides are TGTGCCAGCAGCCCCATTCAGGGCGAGACCCAGTACTTC. Translation: CASSPIQGETQYF.

The V gene is TRBV5-4, the J gene TRBJ2-2; D unresolved. The CDR3 has 16 amino acids. Germline V gives CDR1 SGHNT, CDR2 YYREEE (reference sequence). With 0 bases removed from V and 5 bases from J, the gap between germline ends came to 14 bases. In DNA form, the CDR3 reads TGTGCCAGCAGCTTGGACAGTATCGTGGTGACCGGGGAGCTGTTTTTT. Translation gives CASSLDSIVVTGELFF.

The CDR3 reads CASSLLGESGQPQHF. The DNA of the CDR3 is TGCGCCAGCAGCTTGCTTGGCGAATCTGGTCAGCCCCAGCATTTT. V is TRBV5-1 and J is TRBJ1-5; no definite D call. From germline, CDR1 is SGHRS and CDR2 YFSETQ. The CDR3 is 15 amino acids. V was clipped by 1 base and J by 6 bases, with 14 bases between them.

The rearrangement links TRBV15 to TRBJ1-1; D might be TRBD1 (5 bases). This CDR3 is 14 amino acids long. V lost 1 base and J 10 bases, leaving 16 bases between the germline ends. The germline V gene encodes CDR1 LNHNV and CDR2 YYDKDF (reference sequence). The CDR3 is CATSRAVGGRRAFF. The CDR3 DNA reads TGTGCCACCAGCAGAGCCGTCGGGGGGAGGAGAGCTTTCTTT.

The table lists this clonotype with a few counts. The V call is TRBV25-1, the J call TRBJ2-3; TRBD2 aligns across 13 bases. The CDR3 consists of 16 residues. Losses at the gene ends were 3 bases for V and 6 bases for J; bases not matched to a gene: 6. The germline V gene has CDR1 MGHDK and CDR2 SYGVNS. This CDR3 is CASSDPGTSGADTQYF. The DNA for the CDR3 is TGTGCCAGCAGTGACCCTGGGACTAGCGGGGCGGATACGCAGTATTTT.

The chain carries TRBV6-5 and TRBJ2-7, with 8 bases identical to TRBD1. The ends lost 9 bases at V and 3 bases at J; junction bases unmatched: 16. Germline assignment: CDR1 MNHEY and CDR2 SVGAGI. CDR3 length: 16 amino acids. The CDR3 DNA is TGTGCCAGGATTATAACGGACAGGGCCCTCGGCTACGAGCAGTACGTC. This translates into CARIITDRALGYEQYV.

The chain employs TRBV18 and TRBJ2-3; 7 positions agree with TRBD1. CDR1 is KGHSH and CDR2 is LQKENI in the germline V gene. The length of the CDR3 is 15 residues. The trim removed 1 base at V and 4 bases at J, leaving 5 bases unmatched. CDR3 DNA sequence: TGTGCCAGCTCACCACAGAGGGGGCCCCCAGATACGCAGTATTTT. This translates into CASSPQRGPPDTQYF.

V is TRBV24-1 and J is TRBJ2-3; TRBD2 matches at 8 bases. Germline values: CDR1 KGHDR, CDR2 SFDVKD. The CDR3 consists of 16 residues. The trim removed 2 bases at V and 3 bases at J, leaving 6 bases unmatched. The CDR3 DNA reads as TGTGCCACCAGTGATTCAAAGCGGGGGCGAACAGATACGCAGTATTTT. Amino acid sequence: CATSDSKRGRTDTQYF.

The chain uses TRBV29-1 and TRBJ2-6, with D possibly being TRBD2 (5 bases). V was shortened by 6 bases and J by 3 bases, with 6 bases between the two germline ends. This CDR3 contains 12 residues. Looked up from germline, CDR1 is SQVTM and CDR2 is ANQGSEA. The CDR3 DNA reads as TGCAGCGTCGGGATTGGGGCCAACGTCCTGACTTTC. Its protein is CSVGIGANVLTF. Combining the CDR3 with reference TRBV29-1 and TRBJ2-6 gives the whole variable domain SAVISQKPSRDICQRGTSLTIQCQVDSQVTMMFWYRQQPGQSLTLIATANQGSEATYESGFVIDKFPISRPNLTFSTLTVSNMSPEDSSIYLCSVGIGANVLTFGAGSRLTVL.

The chain is built from TRBV4-2 and TRBJ1-1; the match to TRBD1 covers 11 bases. CDR1 and CDR2 (germline): LGHNA, YNFKEQ. This CDR3 region has 16 residues. V was pared by 4 bases and J by 3 bases, with 7 bases of the junction left unmatched. The CDR3 loop reads CASSPRDRGGYTEAFF. CDR3 nucleotide sequence: TGTGCCAGCAGCCCGCGGGACAGGGGGGGGTACACTGAAGCTTTCTTT.

This clonotype was detected a few times. The junction shows a germline mismatch at one end, possibly a read error. The chain carries TRBV6-2 or TRBV6-3 and TRBJ1-4, with no clear D. The CDR3 loop spans 14 amino acids. Germline V gene sequence: CDR1 MNHEY, CDR2 SVGEGT. The CDR3 loop reads CASTEQSTNEKLFF. CDR3 nucleotides: TGTGCCAGCACCGAACAGTCAACGAATGAAAAACTGTTTTTT.

The chain employs TRBV29-1 and TRBJ1-1; TRBD1 agrees at 7 bases. The CDR3 is 13 amino acids. Per the germline V gene, CDR1 is SQVTM and CDR2 is ANQGSEA. V was clipped by 7 bases and J by 4 bases; unmatched bases: 9. The CDR3 DNA follows: TGCAGCGCAAGAAAGGGGGCCGGCACTGAAGCTTTCTTT. It translates to CSARKGAGTEAFF.

The chain links TRBV12-3 or TRBV12-4 to TRBJ1-2; D remains unclear. The V end lost 2 bases, the J end lost 2 bases, and 12 bases lay between the germline ends. This CDR3 contains 15 residues. The chain's CDR3 is CASSLMGSANYGYTF. As DNA, the CDR3 is TGTGCCAGCAGTTTAATGGGCAGTGCAAACTATGGCTACACCTTC.

This chain links TRBV6-5 with TRBJ2-7; D possibly corresponds to TRBD2 (6 bases). V shed 0 bases and J shed 7 bases, with 10 bases lying between them. This CDR3 is 13 amino acids long. Germline CDR1 MNHEY, CDR2 SVGAGI. The CDR3 sequence: CASSYSEGREQYF. The CDR3 nucleotides read TGTGCCAGCAGTTACTCCGAAGGGAGGGAGCAGTACTTC.

The table lists this clonotype with a few counts. Here the CDR3 DNA reads TGTGCCAGTAGTCGACGACTGAACACCGGGGAGCTGTTTTTT. Residues: CASSRRLNTGELFF. The chain couples TRBV19 to TRBJ2-2; D uncertain. The CDR3 is made up of 14 amino acids. The ends were cut back, 5 bases at V and 1 base at J, with 8 bases in the middle. Germline CDR1 and CDR2: LNHDA and SQIVND (reference sequence).

This chain connects TRBV7-8 to TRBJ2-3; the D is unclear. Trimming pared 5 bases from V and 0 bases from J, leaving 12 bases between. CDR3 length: 15 amino acids. Germline CDR1 SGHVS, CDR2 FQNEAQ. Here the CDR3 reads CASSGRRSSTDTQYF. The CDR3 DNA follows: TGTGCCAGCAGCGGCCGGCGGTCTAGCACAGATACGCAGTATTTT.

This clonotype was recorded at least ten times. The DNA for the CDR3 is TGTGCCAGCAGTAGGGGGGTCCAAGAGACCCAGTACTTC. This codes for CASSRGVQETQYF. The chain couples TRBV7-2 to TRBJ2-5; D is possibly TRBD1 or TRBD2 (6 bases each). Trimming removed 6 bases at V and 1 base at J, with 9 bases between. Germline lookup yields CDR1 SGHTA and CDR2 FQGNSA. The CDR3 covers 13 residues.

The rearrangement uses TRBV9 and TRBJ2-7; no definite D call. V was clipped by 4 bases and J by 0 bases, with 14 bases between them. The CDR3 consists of 15 residues. Germline CDR1 reads SGDLS; CDR2 reads YYNGEE. The CDR3 DNA reads as TGTGCCAGCAGCCCTATCGCGACGGTCTCCTACGAGCAGTACTTC. Amino acids: CASSPIATVSYEQYF.

A few counts support this clonotype. This rearrangement joins TRBV7-9 to TRBJ1-5; TRBD1 might be the D (5 bases). The germline V gene encodes CDR1 SEHNR and CDR2 FQNEAQ (reference sequence). Trimming stripped 4 bases from V and 0 bases from J, with 7 bases between. The CDR3 runs 14 residues. The CDR3 sequence is CASSSQGSNQPQHF. CDR3 DNA sequence: TGTGCCAGCAGCTCTCAGGGTAGCAATCAGCCCCAGCATTTT. The entire variable domain, with the rest obtained from reference TRBV7-9 and TRBJ1-5, is as follows: DTGVSQNPRHKITKRGQNVTFRCDPISEHNRLYWYRQTLGQGPEFLTYFQNEAQLEKSRLLSDRFSAERPKGSFSTLEIQRTEQGDSAMYLCASSSQGSNQPQHFGDGTRLSIL.

This clonotype was observed many times. The chain uses TRBV11-2 and TRBJ2-2, with 13 bases matching TRBD2. There are 22 residues in the CDR3. Trimming cost V 5 bases and J 6 bases; bases outside gene matches: 24. Germline V gives CDR1 SGHAT, CDR2 FQNNGV. CDR3: CASSPRQTRTSGGRGFAGELFF. The DNA for the CDR3 is TGTGCCAGCAGCCCCCGACAAACTCGGACTAGCGGGGGCCGAGGGTTCGCCGGGGAGCTGTTTTTT.

The J gene is TRBJ2-1, the V gene TRBV6-6; weak D call: TRBD2 (6 bases). V lost 7 bases and J lost 9, with 16 bases in between. Germline CDR1 MNHNY, CDR2 SVGAGI (reference sequence). The CDR3 covers 13 residues. Written as DNA, the CDR3 is TGTGCCAGCACCCTGACTAGATTGACTGAGCAGTTCTTC. It specifies CASTLTRLTEQFF.

The chain employs TRBV4-1 and TRBJ2-7, with unresolved D. CDR1 MGHRA and CDR2 YSYEKL come from the germline V gene. This CDR3 has 13 residues. Trimming removed 3 bases at V and 3 bases at J, with 9 bases between. CDR3 in DNA: TGCGCCAGCAGCCAGGTGGACGGCTACGAGCAGTACGTC. Protein sequence: CASSQVDGYEQYV.

J is TRBJ2-7 and V is TRBV7-9; TRBD1 agrees at 8 bases. Losses at the gene ends were 5 bases for V and 3 bases for J; bases not matched to a gene: 6. Germline loops: CDR1 SEHNR, CDR2 FQNEAQ (reference sequence). This CDR3 comprises 14 residues. The CDR3 coding sequence is TGTGCCAGCAGCCAGGGGGCGTTCCTCTACGAGCAGTACGTC. It specifies CASSQGAFLYEQYV.

Only a few counts were recorded for this clonotype. The V gene is TRBV7-2, the J gene TRBJ1-6; D remains ambiguous. V lost 1 base to trimming and J lost 0 bases, with 19 bases between them. The CDR3 spans 20 residues. CDR1 and CDR2 from the germline V gene are SGHTA and FQGNSA. CDR3 nucleotide sequence: TGTGCCAGCAGCTTAGTGGCCTACGGGCAGGCCGACTCCTATAATTCACCCCTCCACTTT. Residues: CASSLVAYGQADSYNSPLHF.